A selection of T cell receptor beta chains follows, all from one sample in a study of blood T cell repertoires in COVID-19. Only in-frame clones appear in the TCRdb table, and some are missing; sequencing was by immunoSEQ multiplex PCR. Of some 120,000 clones listed, about 84% were seen once; the top ten hold roughly an eighth. Input material: peripheral blood. These receptor sequences come from a woman aged 55-70 years with acute or convalescent COVID-19. The CDR3 runs from the conserved cysteine through the conserved F or W. Each record gives: J gene, D gene, clone size, V gene, CDR3 DNA, CDR3 protein. The D gene is left open where the match is weak. Expanded clones get a size class; other rows say once, few or many, or leave the size out.

TRBJ1-2	.	.	TRBV5-1	TGCGCCAGCAGCCCGGACAGCTACTATGGCTACACCTTC	CASSPDSYYGYTF
TRBJ1-4	TRBD1	.	TRBV5-5	TGTGCCAGCAGCGGCGGGACAGGGGGTGAAAAACTGTTTTTT	CASSGGTGGEKLFF
TRBJ2-7	.	.	TRBV29-1	TGCAGCGTTGGTACGGGTCGCTCCTACGAGCAGTACTTC	CSVGTGRSYEQYF
TRBJ1-1	TRBD1	once	TRBV19	TGTGCCACCGGGACAGGGTTGAGTGGGACTGAAGCTTTCTTT	CATGTGLSGTEAFF
TRBJ2-2	.	.	TRBV11-3	TGTGCCAGCAGCCTACGTAACACCGGGGAGCTGTTTTTT	CASSLRNTGELFF
TRBJ2-6	.	.	TRBV7-2	TGTGCCAGCAGCCCCCCTGAGGGTATGGCTGGGGCCAACGTCCTGACTTTC	CASSPPEGMAGANVLTF
TRBJ1-2	.	.	TRBV3-1/TRBV3-2	TGTGCCAGCAGCCAAGGCCTAGGGGGGGCTAACTATGGCTACACCTTC	CASSQGLGGANYGYTF
TRBJ2-7	.	.	TRBV29-1	TGCAGCGTTGTCGACCCAGGGCACGAGCAGTACTTC	CSVVDPGHEQYF
TRBJ1-6	.	.	TRBV28	TGTGCCAGCAGTTTACCTATGACAGGCCAGACCCTCCACTTT	CASSLPMTGQTLHF
TRBJ1-6	.	.	TRBV3-1/TRBV3-2	TGTGCCAGCAGCCGCGACAGGAGCTCCTATAATTCACCCCTCCACTTT	CASSRDRSSYNSPLHF
TRBJ1-2	.	.	TRBV5-1	TGCGCCAGCAGCTTCGGGGAGGGCTATGGCTACACCTTC	CASSFGEGYGYTF
TRBJ2-1	.	.	TRBV3-1/TRBV3-2	TGTGCCAGCAGCTTTGGTACACACAATGAGCAGTTCTTC	CASSFGTHNEQFF
TRBJ2-6	TRBD1	once	TRBV2	TGTGCCAGCAGTGAAGGACAGGGTTTACCTGGGGCCAACGTCCTGACTTTC	CASSEGQGLPGANVLTF
TRBJ1-2	TRBD1	.	TRBV6-5	TGTGCCAGCAGCGGACAGGGCGTCAGCTATGGCTACACCTTC	CASSGQGVSYGYTF
TRBJ1-1	.	.	TRBV7-3	TGTGCCAGCAGACCTTACGGGTCAGAAGTGAACACTGAAGCTTTCTTT	CASRPYGSEVNTEAFF
TRBJ2-1	TRBD2	.	TRBV9	TGTGCCAGCAGCCGGACTAGCGGGGGGTTTTTGGATGAGCAGTTCTTC	CASSRTSGGFLDEQFF
TRBJ2-7	.	.	TRBV3-1/TRBV3-2	TGTGCCAGCAGCCACCAGTACGAGCAGTACTTC	CASSHQYEQYF
TRBJ2-7	.	.	TRBV18	TGTGCCAGCTCACCAAATGAGGTTACCTACGAGCAGTACTTC	CASSPNEVTYEQYF
TRBJ2-5	TRBD2	few	TRBV10-3	TGTGCCATTAGCGGGGACCAAGAGACCCAGTACTTC	CAISGDQETQYF
TRBJ2-4	.	.	TRBV27	TGTGCCAGCAGCCAGGGGGGAATGGGCAAAAACATTCAGTACTTC	CASSQGGMGKNIQYF
TRBJ2-1	.	.	TRBV29-1	TGCAGCCATACAGGGCTCACGTCCAATGAGCAGTTCTTC	CSHTGLTSNEQFF
TRBJ1-1	TRBD1	.	TRBV5-1	TGCGCCAGCAGCGCGGCGGGGACAGGGGGCTTCACTGAAGCTTTCTTT	CASSAAGTGGFTEAFF
TRBJ1-6	.	.	TRBV9	TGTGCCAGCAGCGTTCGGGGGAATTCACCCCTCCACTTT	CASSVRGNSPLHF
TRBJ2-3	TRBD2	.	TRBV18	TGTGCCAGCTCACAGGGGAGGGAGAGCACAGATACGCAGTATTTT	CASSQGRESTDTQYF
TRBJ1-2	.	.	TRBV7-6	TGTGCCAGCAGCTTAGCCTGGGGCAGGGGCCCTCAACGCCAGGATGGCTACACCTTC	CASSLAWGRGPQRQDGYTF
TRBJ2-7	TRBD2	.	TRBV2	TGTGCCAGCAGTGAAGGACTAGCGGGGATGACCTACGAGCAGTACTTC	CASSEGLAGMTYEQYF
TRBJ2-5	TRBD2	.	TRBV2	TGTGCCAGCAGGCCCCGGGGGGGTCAAGAGACCCAGTACTTC	CASRPRGGQETQYF
TRBJ1-1	TRBD1	.	TRBV5-1	TGCGCCAGCAGCTTGGTATGGACAGGGTCTCGGGGCACTGAAGCTTTCTTT	CASSLVWTGSRGTEAFF
TRBJ2-2	.	.	TRBV9	TGTGCCAGCAGCGAAGGGGGGAACACCGGGGAGCTGTTTTTT	CASSEGGNTGELFF
TRBJ1-5	TRBD1	.	TRBV6-2/TRBV6-3	TGTGCCAGCAGTACAACAGGGGGCGGTCAGCCCCAGCATTTT	CASSTTGGGQPQHF
TRBJ1-2	TRBD1	.	TRBV5-5	TGTGCCAGCAGCCTACAGGGGACGGAGGGCTACACCTTC	CASSLQGTEGYTF
TRBJ1-1	.	.	TRBV24-1	TGTGCCACCAGTGATGCACGCCCAGGGAACACTGAAGCTTTCTTT	CATSDARPGNTEAFF
TRBJ2-1	.	.	TRBV5-1	TGCGCCAGCAATACTAGCCCGTCCTACAATGAGCAGTTCTTC	CASNTSPSYNEQFF
TRBJ2-3	.	.	TRBV3-1/TRBV3-2	TGTGCCAGCAGCCAAGAAGTGGGCCAACCCGAAGAGTATTTT	CASSQEVGQPEEYF
TRBJ1-5	TRBD1	.	TRBV19	TGTGCCAGTAGTCGGCAGGGGGCCCGGGAGAACCAGCCCCAGCATTTT	CASSRQGARENQPQHF
TRBJ1-1	TRBD1	.	TRBV10-2	TGCGCCAGCGGCAGGGACAGGGGGCGTGATGCTTTCTTT	CASGRDRGRDAFF
TRBJ1-4	TRBD1	.	TRBV27	TGTGCCAGCAGTTTAAATACAGGGGGAAAACTGTTTTTT	CASSLNTGGKLFF
TRBJ1-6	TRBD1	.	TRBV9	TGTGCCAGCAGCACACACAGGGGATCACCCCTCCACTTT	CASSTHRGSPLHF
TRBJ1-2	.	.	TRBV4-1	TGCGCCAGCAGCCAAGGACAGAATCCTAACTATGGCTACACCTTC	CASSQGQNPNYGYTF
TRBJ1-1	TRBD1	.	TRBV30	TGTGCCTGGAGTGTATTTGGACAGGCCAACACTGAAGCTTTCTTT	CAWSVFGQANTEAFF
TRBJ2-7	.	few	TRBV18	TGTGCCAGCTCACCGTCCGGAGTAATCGGCGAGCAGTACTTC	CASSPSGVIGEQYF
TRBJ1-1	TRBD1	.	TRBV2	TGTGCCAGCAGCGCCCAGGGGGCGGGGACTGAAGCTTTCTTT	CASSAQGAGTEAFF
TRBJ2-3	.	once	TRBV3-1/TRBV3-2	TGTGCCAGCAGCCAAGATCTTGGCGGGGGCTATCGTAGAGATACGCAGTATTTT	CASSQDLGGGYRRDTQYF
TRBJ1-4	.	.	TRBV5-4	TGTGCCAGCAGCTTGGCCAGGAATAATGAAAAACTGTTTTTT	CASSLARNNEKLFF
TRBJ2-3	TRBD2	.	TRBV7-3	TGTGCCAGCAGCTTAATGGGCGGGGGATCAGATACGCAGTATTTT	CASSLMGGGSDTQYF
TRBJ2-5	.	.	TRBV5-4	TGTGCCAGCAGCCCGGGGGTAGGACAAGGGAGGGAGACCCAGTACTTC	CASSPGVGQGRETQYF
TRBJ2-6	.	.	TRBV2	TGTGCCAGCACCATGCAACAGGGCGCTGGGGCCAACGTCCTGACTTTC	CASTMQQGAGANVLTF
TRBJ2-3	.	.	TRBV2	TGTGCCAGCATCTCGGGGCGGGGACCCACAGATACGCAGTATTTT	CASISGRGPTDTQYF
TRBJ1-3	TRBD1	.	TRBV30	TGTGCCTGGAGTGTGGACAGGCTCTCCTCTGGAAACACCATATATTTT	CAWSVDRLSSGNTIYF
TRBJ1-2	.	.	TRBV9	TGTGCCAGCAGCCCAGAGGGAGGGTATGGCTACACCTTC	CASSPEGGYGYTF
TRBJ2-3	.	.	TRBV6-5	TGTGCCAGCAGTTACTCGGGACTTCCCACAGATACGCAGTATTTT	CASSYSGLPTDTQYF
TRBJ1-2	.	.	TRBV3-1/TRBV3-2	TGTGCCAGCAGCCCTTCGACAGGACCCTATGGCTACACCTTC	CASSPSTGPYGYTF
TRBJ2-7	.	.	TRBV7-2	TGTGCCAGCAGCTTAACTGTCGGGGAATACGAGCAGTACTTC	CASSLTVGEYEQYF
TRBJ2-5	.	.	TRBV24-1	TGTGCCACCAGTGATTTTACAGATCAAGAGACCCAGTACTTC	CATSDFTDQETQYF
TRBJ2-1	TRBD1	.	TRBV5-1	TGCGCCAGCAGCCAATCGGACAGGGAGCAGTTCTTC	CASSQSDREQFF
TRBJ1-2	TRBD1	.	TRBV5-6	TGTGCCAGCAGCTCTCAGGGGGCGTGGGGCTACACCTTC	CASSSQGAWGYTF
TRBJ2-5	.	.	TRBV4-1	TGCGCCAGCAGCCAAGAAAAAGGCGGGGGCGGTGTGACCCAGTACTTC	CASSQEKGGGGVTQYF
TRBJ2-5	.	.	TRBV11-2	TGTGCCAGCAGCCCTAGCCGGGAGACCCAGTACTTC	CASSPSRETQYF
TRBJ2-5	.	.	TRBV10-3	TGTGCCATCTCCATGAACCTAGCAGGAGAGACCCAGTACTTC	CAISMNLAGETQYF
TRBJ1-2	.	few	TRBV6-5	TGTGCCAGCAGAGCCCCAGCGTCGGGCTGGAGGGGCTACACCTTC	CASRAPASGWRGYTF